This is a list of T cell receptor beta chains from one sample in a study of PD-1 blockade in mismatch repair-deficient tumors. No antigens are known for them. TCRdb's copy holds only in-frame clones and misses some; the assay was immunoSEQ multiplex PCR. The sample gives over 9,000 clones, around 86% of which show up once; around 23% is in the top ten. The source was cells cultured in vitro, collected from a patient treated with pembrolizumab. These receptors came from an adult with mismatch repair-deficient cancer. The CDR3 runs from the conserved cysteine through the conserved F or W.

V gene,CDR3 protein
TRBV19,CASSIRGTTYEQYF
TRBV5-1,CASSLGQGMTEAFF
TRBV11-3,CASSADGLNTEAFF
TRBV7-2,CASSFTGLSTDTQYF
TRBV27,CASSPGRNSYEQYF
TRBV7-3,CASSLVLANYGYTF
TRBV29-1,CSVWVDKAAGELFF
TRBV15,CATSRDGNYGYTF
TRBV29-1,CSVQDSGNQPQHF
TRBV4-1,CASSQGLAGGREQYF
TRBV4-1,CASSQAQGAPYGYTF
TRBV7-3,CASSLQSYNEQFF
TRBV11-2,CASSSRLTGSSYGYTF
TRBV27,CASMSQGRGTEAFF
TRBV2,CASSRDRGPNEKLFF
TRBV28,CASAPVGQGQYF
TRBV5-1,CASSLTTSAHEQFF
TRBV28,CASSRQGMRTQYF
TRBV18,CASSPYDRDNNSPLHF
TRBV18,CASRTYREPYEQYF
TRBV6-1,CASFYSRDDTEAFF
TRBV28,CASSFGQAWGYTF
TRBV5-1,CASSLDPSGQETQYF
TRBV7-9,CASSFGTGVTEAFF
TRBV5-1,CASSSDRGLGETQYF
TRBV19,CASSGVTGSTEAFF
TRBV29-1,CSVVSGVSYGYTF
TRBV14,CASSQVTGALGYTF